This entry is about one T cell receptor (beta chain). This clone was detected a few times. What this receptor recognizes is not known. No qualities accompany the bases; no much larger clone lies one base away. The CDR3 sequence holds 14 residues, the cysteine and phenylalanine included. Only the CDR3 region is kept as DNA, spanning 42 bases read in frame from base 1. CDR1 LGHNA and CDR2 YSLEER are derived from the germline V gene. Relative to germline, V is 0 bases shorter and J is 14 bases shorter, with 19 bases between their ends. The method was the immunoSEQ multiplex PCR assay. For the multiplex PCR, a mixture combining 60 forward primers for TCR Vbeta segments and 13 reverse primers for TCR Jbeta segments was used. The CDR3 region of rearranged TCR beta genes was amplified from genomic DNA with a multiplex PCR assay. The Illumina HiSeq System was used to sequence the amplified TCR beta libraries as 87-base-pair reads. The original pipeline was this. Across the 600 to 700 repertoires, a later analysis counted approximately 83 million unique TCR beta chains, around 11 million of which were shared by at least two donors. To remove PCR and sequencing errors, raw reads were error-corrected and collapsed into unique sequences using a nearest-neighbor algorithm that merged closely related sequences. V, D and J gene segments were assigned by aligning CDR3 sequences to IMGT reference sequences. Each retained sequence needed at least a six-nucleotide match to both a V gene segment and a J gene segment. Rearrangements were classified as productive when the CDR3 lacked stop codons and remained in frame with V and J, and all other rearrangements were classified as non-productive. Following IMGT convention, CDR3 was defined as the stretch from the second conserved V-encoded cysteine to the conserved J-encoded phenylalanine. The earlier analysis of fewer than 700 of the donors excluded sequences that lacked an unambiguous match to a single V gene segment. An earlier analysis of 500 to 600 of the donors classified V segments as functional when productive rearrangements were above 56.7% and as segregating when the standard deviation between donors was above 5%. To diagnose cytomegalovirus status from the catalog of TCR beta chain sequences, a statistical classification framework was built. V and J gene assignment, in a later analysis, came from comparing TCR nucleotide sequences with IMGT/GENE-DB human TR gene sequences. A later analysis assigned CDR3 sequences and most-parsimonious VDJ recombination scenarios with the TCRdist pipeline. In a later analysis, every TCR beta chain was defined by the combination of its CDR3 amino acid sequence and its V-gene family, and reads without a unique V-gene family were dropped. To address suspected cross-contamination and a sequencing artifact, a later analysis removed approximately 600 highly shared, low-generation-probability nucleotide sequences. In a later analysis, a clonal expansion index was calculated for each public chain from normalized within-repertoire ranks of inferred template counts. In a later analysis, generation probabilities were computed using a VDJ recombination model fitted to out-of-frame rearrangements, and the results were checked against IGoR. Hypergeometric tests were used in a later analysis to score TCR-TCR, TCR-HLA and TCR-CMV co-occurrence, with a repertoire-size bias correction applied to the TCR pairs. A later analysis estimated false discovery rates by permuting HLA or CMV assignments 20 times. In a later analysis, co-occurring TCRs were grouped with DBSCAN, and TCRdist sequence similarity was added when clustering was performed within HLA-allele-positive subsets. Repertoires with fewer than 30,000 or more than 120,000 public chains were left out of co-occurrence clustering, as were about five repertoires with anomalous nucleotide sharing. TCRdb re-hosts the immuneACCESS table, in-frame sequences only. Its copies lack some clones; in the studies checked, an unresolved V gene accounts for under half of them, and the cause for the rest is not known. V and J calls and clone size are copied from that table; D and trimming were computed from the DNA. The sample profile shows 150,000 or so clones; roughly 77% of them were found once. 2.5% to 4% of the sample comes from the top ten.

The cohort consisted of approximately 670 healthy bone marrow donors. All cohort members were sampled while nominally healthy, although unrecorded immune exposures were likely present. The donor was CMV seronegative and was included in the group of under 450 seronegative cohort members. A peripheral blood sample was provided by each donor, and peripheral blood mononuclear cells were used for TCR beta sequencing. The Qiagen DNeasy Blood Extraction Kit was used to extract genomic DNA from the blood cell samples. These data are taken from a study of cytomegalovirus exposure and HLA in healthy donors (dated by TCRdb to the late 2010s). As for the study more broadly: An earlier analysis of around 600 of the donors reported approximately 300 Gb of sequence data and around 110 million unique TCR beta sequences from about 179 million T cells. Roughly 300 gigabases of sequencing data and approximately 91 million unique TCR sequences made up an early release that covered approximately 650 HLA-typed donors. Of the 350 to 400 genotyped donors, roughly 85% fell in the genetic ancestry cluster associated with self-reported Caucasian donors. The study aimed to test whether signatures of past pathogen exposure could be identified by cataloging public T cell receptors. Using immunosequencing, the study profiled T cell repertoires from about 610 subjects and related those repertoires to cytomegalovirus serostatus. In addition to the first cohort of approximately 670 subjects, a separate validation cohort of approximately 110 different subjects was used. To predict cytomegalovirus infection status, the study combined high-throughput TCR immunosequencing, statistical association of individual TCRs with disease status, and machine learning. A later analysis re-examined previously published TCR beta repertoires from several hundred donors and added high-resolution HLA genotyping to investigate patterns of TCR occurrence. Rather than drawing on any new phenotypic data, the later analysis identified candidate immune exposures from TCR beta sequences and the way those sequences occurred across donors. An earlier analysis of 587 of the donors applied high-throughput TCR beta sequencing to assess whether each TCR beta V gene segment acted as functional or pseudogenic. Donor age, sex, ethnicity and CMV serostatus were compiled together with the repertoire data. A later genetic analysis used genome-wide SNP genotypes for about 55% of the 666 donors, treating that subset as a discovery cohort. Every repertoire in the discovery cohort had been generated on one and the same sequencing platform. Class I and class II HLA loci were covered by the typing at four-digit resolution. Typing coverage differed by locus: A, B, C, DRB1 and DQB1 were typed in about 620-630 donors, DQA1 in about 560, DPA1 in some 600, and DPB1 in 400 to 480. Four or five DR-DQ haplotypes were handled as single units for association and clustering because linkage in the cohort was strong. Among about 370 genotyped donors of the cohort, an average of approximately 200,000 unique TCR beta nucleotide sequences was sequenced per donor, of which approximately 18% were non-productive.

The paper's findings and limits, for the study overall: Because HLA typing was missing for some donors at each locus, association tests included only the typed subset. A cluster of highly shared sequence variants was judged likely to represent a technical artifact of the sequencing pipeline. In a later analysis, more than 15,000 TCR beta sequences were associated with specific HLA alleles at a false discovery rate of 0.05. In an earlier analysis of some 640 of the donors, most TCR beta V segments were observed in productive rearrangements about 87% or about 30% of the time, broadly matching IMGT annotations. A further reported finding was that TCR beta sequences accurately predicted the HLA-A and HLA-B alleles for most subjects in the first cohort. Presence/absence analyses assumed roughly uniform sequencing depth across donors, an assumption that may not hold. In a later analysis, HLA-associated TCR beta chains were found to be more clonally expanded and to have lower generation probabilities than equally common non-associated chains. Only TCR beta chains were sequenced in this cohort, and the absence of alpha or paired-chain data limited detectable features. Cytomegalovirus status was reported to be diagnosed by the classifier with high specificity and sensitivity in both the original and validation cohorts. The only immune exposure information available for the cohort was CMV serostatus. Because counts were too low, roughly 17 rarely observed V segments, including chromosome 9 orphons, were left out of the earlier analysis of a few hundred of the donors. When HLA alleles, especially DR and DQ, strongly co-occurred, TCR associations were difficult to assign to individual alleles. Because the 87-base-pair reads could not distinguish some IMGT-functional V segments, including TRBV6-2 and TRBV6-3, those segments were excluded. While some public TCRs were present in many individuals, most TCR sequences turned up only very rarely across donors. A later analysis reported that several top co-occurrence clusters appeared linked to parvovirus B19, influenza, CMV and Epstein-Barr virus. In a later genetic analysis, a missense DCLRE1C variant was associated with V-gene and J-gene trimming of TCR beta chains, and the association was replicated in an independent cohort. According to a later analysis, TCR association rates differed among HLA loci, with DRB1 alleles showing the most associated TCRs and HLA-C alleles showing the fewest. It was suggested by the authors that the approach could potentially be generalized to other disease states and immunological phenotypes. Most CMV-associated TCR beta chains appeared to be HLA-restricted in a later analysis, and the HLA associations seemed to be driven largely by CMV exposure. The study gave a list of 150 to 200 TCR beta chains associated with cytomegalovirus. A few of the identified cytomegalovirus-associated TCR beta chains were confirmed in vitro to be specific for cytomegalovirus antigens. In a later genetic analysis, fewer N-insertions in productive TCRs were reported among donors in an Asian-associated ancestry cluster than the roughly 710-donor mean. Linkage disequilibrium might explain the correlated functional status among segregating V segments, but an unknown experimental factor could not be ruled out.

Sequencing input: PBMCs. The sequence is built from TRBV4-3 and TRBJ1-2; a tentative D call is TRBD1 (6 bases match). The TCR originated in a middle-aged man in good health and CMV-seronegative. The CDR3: CASSQEGGDTGWTF. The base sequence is TGCGCCAGCAGCCAAGAGGGAGGGGACACAGGGTGGACCTTC.